This TCR beta chain emerged from a study of tumor-infiltrating lymphocytes in oesophageal squamous cell carcinoma listed by TCRdb under 2016. Library preparation used PCR. The sequencer was an Illumina HiSeq 2000. TCRdb reworked the public reads: Q25 trimming with fastp, MiXCR clone assembly, productive beta chains retained. Under each unique CDR3 protein, matching rows form one entry showing the most common genes and DNA. Recorded for this sample are around 19,000 distinct CDR3 sequences; roughly 50% of them occurred a single time. Together, the top ten hold less than 45% of the sample. V is cut by 4 bases and J by 7 bases, and the space between the germline ends is 10 bases. Including cysteine and phenylalanine, the CDR3 has 12 amino acids. The kept DNA is CDR3 alone, 36 bases in frame from the first base. The table lists this clonotype with a count of one. No cognate antigen has been identified for it. No clone much larger than this one lies a single base away; base qualities are absent. Weak support is all one read offers.

This TCR was sampled from a female donor with esophageal squamous cell carcinoma. Sequenced input: normal esophageal tissue next to the tumor. The chain is made from TRBV12-3 or TRBV12-4 and TRBJ1-2; no D segment can be confidently identified. DNA sequence: TGTGCCAGCAGTTGGGATATTCGTGGCTACACCTTC. Its amino acids are CASSWDIRGYTF.